This TCR beta chain comes out of a study of Tregs in tolerant kidney transplant recipients. Study-level points and caveats: No direct test of biological reproducibility was done here. Changing PCR primers prevented nucleotide comparison between some patients' samples.

A note on this clone: Its target is unknown.

Some clones are missing from TCRdb's copy, which holds only in-frame ones; the method was immunoSEQ multiplex PCR. This table has around 98,000 clones, 80% to 95% appearing once. The CDR3 loop spans 14 amino acids. J was trimmed by 8 bases and V by 6 bases; bases with no gene match: 10. The germline V gene encodes CDR1 SGHTA and CDR2 FQGNSA. The starting material was CD4+ T cells from blood, obtained before the transplant. This TCR derives from a human donor who received a combined kidney and bone marrow transplant. This chain uses TRBV7-2 with TRBJ2-4; 7 bases align to TRBD1. CDR3: CASSSNRGSDIQYF. Written as DNA, the CDR3 is TGTGCCAGCAGTTCAAACAGGGGATCGGACATTCAGTACTTC.